The 27 T cell receptor beta chains presented below share a single source sample, sequenced in a study of shared clonotypes between healthy human individuals. TCRdb keeps only in-frame clones here, not all; method: immunoSEQ multiplex PCR. In the table there are about 2 million clones, 85% to 95% of which are singletons. The specimen was naive CD4+ T cells sorted from blood. The subset here: CD45RA+ positively selected. The receptors were sampled from a man younger than 30 in good health.

The chain carries TRBV14 and TRBJ2-7; 10 bases line up with TRBD2. With 4 bases clipped from V and 7 bases from J, the junction kept 10 bases outside the gene matches. Germline CDR1 is SGHDN and CDR2 is FVKESK. The CDR3 totals 15 residues. The CDR3, as DNA: TGTGCCAGCAGCCTTTCGGGACTAGCGTTTGGGGAGCAGTACTTC. As protein: CASSLSGLAFGEQYF. The variable domain in full, completed from reference TRBV14 and TRBJ2-7, reads EAGVTQFPSHSVIEKGQTVTLRCDPISGHDNLYWYRRVMGKEIKFLLHFVKESKQDESGMPNNRFLAERTGGTYSTLKVQPAELEDSGVYFCASSLSGLAFGEQYFGPGTRLTVT.

This clone was observed a single time. CDR3 protein: CASSRTVNNGNTIYF. In DNA form, the CDR3 reads TGTGCCAGCAGCAGAACAGTAAATAATGGAAACACCATATATTTT. This chain uses TRBV28 with TRBJ1-3, with D unclear. Germline assignment: CDR1 MDHEN and CDR2 SYDVKM. CDR3 size: 15 residues. The germline V and J ends were trimmed by 6 bases and 3 bases, with 15 bases remaining between them. The variable domain in full, with the rest retrieved from reference TRBV28 and TRBJ1-3, is DVKVTQSSRYLVKRTGEKVFLECVQDMDHENMFWYRQDPGLGLRLIYFSYDVKMKEKGDIPEGYSVSREKKERFSLILESASTNQTSMYLCASSRTVNNGNTIYFGEGSWLTVV.

The rearrangement links TRBV19 to TRBJ1-1, with 8 positions matching TRBD1. V lost 5 bases to trimming and J lost 4 bases; unmatched junction nucleotides: 6. Germline CDR1 LNHDA, CDR2 SQIVND (reference sequence). This CDR3 is 14 amino acids long. The CDR3 DNA reads TGTGCCAGTAGTTATGTAACAGGGGGCACTGAAGCTTTCTTT. Its translation: CASSYVTGGTEAFF.

The V call is TRBV30, the J call TRBJ2-5; a possible D gene is TRBD2 (5 bases). V was cut by 5 bases and J by 5 bases, with 15 bases left in between. Germline CDR1 and CDR2: GTSNPN and SVGIG (reference sequence). CDR3 size: 13 residues. The DNA for the CDR3 is TGTGCCTGGGGGAGAGAGGGTTGGGAGACCCAGTACTTC. It specifies CAWGREGWETQYF.

The J gene is TRBJ1-2, the V gene TRBV10-3; TRBD1 agrees at 7 bases. The CDR3 is 14 amino acids. Germline lookup yields CDR1 ENHRY and CDR2 SYGVKD. J was trimmed by 3 bases and V by 5 bases; bases with no gene match: 6. DNA for the CDR3: TGTGCCATCAGTCGACAGGGCTCGGACTATGGCTACACCTTC. It is translated as CAISRQGSDYGYTF.

The rearrangement joins TRBV5-4 to TRBJ2-7, with TRBD2 matching over 7 bases. Germline V CDR1 and CDR2: SGHNT, YYREEE (reference sequence). The CDR3 is 14 amino acids. V dropped 4 bases and J dropped 0; count of bases not matched to a gene: 4. DNA for the CDR3: TGTGCCAGCAGCGGGGGGGGACGCTCCTACGAGCAGTACTTC. Residues: CASSGGGRSYEQYF.

V and J are TRBV13 and TRBJ2-5; D is possibly TRBD1 (6 bases). CDR1 PRHDT and CDR2 FYEKMQ come from the germline V gene (reference sequence). The CDR3 spans 13 residues. Deletions cut 4 bases from V and 9 bases from J, with 15 bases between. Here the CDR3 reads CASSWDTAGAQYF. CDR3 coding DNA: TGTGCCAGCAGCTGGGACACCGCAGGGGCCCAGTACTTC.

The V call is TRBV5-1, the J call TRBJ2-2; 7 bases line up with TRBD1. The junction had 5 bases not matched to a gene; V was cut back by 0 bases and J by 3 bases. This CDR3 has 16 residues. Germline CDR1 SGHRS, CDR2 YFSETQ. The CDR3 here is CASSLEGARDTGELFF. The CDR3 DNA reads as TGCGCCAGCAGCTTGGAGGGGGCGCGGGACACCGGGGAGCTGTTTTTT.

The chain couples TRBV6-6 to TRBJ2-1; 11 bases are shared with TRBD2. Germline V gene lookup returns CDR1 MNHNY and CDR2 SVGAGI (reference sequence). CDR3 length: 15 amino acids. The V gene end was trimmed by 4 bases and the J gene end by 6 bases; junction bases not matched to a gene: 5. For the CDR3, the DNA is TGTGCCAGCAGTTTAGCGGGAGGGCGGGGCAATGAGCAGTTCTTC. Encoded protein: CASSLAGGRGNEQFF.

V and J are TRBV2 and TRBJ1-2; a possible D gene is TRBD1 (6 bases). V lost 8 bases to trimming and J lost 13 bases, with 17 bases between them. Germline V gene lookup returns CDR1 SNHLY and CDR2 FYNNEI. This CDR3 region has 11 residues. CDR3 protein: CASRDTGLSTF. The CDR3 DNA follows: TGTGCCAGCCGGGACACCGGTCTTAGCACCTTC.

On this clone: Other DNA sequences within the sample encode an identical CDR3. The J gene is TRBJ2-1, the V gene TRBV7-2; D call uncertain. This CDR3 comprises 13 residues. Looked up from germline, CDR1 is SGHTA and CDR2 is FQGNSA. V lost 5 bases, J lost 4 bases, and 9 bases lay in between. CDR3 loop: CASSPGSYNEQFF. CDR3 bases: TGTGCCAGCAGCCCGGGCTCGTACAATGAGCAGTTCTTC.

This chain uses TRBV10-1 with TRBJ2-3; D ambiguous. V lost 3 bases to trimming and J lost 1 base, with 5 bases between them. This CDR3 is 13 amino acids long. Germline V lookup: CDR1 WNHNN, CDR2 SYGVQD (reference sequence). CDR3 nucleotides: TGCGCCAGCAGTGATTGGGGCACAGATACGCAGTATTTT. This translates into CASSDWGTDTQYF.

The rearrangement joins TRBV6-6 to TRBJ1-4; a possible D gene is TRBD1 (6 bases). CDR3 size: 14 residues. V was shortened by 6 bases and J by 7 bases, with 15 bases between the two germline ends. The germline V gene has CDR1 MNHNY and CDR2 SVGAGI (reference sequence). The CDR3 coding sequence is TGTGCCAGCAGGAGGGGGGGACGGGCTGAAAAACTGTTTTTT. Translation: CASRRGGRAEKLFF.

V gene TRBV5-4 combines with J gene TRBJ2-3; perhaps TRBD1 as D (6 bases). The CDR3 consists of 18 residues. V was cut by 6 bases and J by 2 bases, with 25 bases left in between. Germline assignment: CDR1 SGHNT and CDR2 YYREEE (reference sequence). The CDR3 sequence: CASTQLGASTGPTDTQYF. The DNA for the CDR3 is TGTGCCAGCACCCAGCTTGGGGCCTCTACAGGGCCCACAGATACGCAGTATTTT.

The chain links TRBV30 to TRBJ1-2; a possible D gene is TRBD1 (5 bases). V lost 5 bases and J 4 bases, leaving 17 bases between the germline ends. The CDR3 runs 14 residues. Germline V gene lookup returns CDR1 GTSNPN and CDR2 SVGIG (reference sequence). The CDR3 nucleotides read TGTGCCTGGGGGACGGGCAGGGTGAGCTATGGCTACACCTTC. This gives the protein CAWGTGRVSYGYTF.

As for this clone: Other DNA sequences in this sample translate to the same CDR3. V usage is TRBV10-1 and J usage is TRBJ2-1; 9 bases agree with TRBD2. Germline-derived CDR1 and CDR2 are WNHNN and SYGVQD (reference sequence). The V and J ends lost 3 bases and 3 bases, in that order; junction bases with no gene match: 3. CDR3 length: 15 amino acids. The DNA for the CDR3 is TGCGCCAGCAGTGAATTAGCGGGAGACTACAATGAGCAGTTCTTC. Translation gives CASSELAGDYNEQFF.

The chain couples TRBV5-1 to TRBJ2-1, with D tentatively TRBD1 or TRBD2 (5 bases each). CDR3 size: 17 residues. CDR1 and CDR2 from the germline V gene are SGHRS and YFSETQ. V gave up 0 bases and J gave up 0 bases, with 13 bases separating them. CDR3 DNA: TGCGCCAGCAGCTTGGATCCGCCAGGGACCTCCTACAATGAGCAGTTCTTC. Its translation: CASSLDPPGTSYNEQFF.

This chain connects TRBV9 to TRBJ1-5, with D unresolved. The CDR3 covers 15 residues. Germline-derived CDR1 and CDR2 are SGDLS and YYNGEE. V lost 0 bases to trimming and J lost 5 bases, with 12 bases between them. In DNA form, the CDR3 reads TGTGCCAGCAGCGTAGCGGGAGAACTCCATCAGCCCCAGCATTTT. This gives the protein CASSVAGELHQPQHF.

The chain has TRBV7-2 and TRBJ2-7; 7 bases are a match to TRBD2. This CDR3 is built from 14 residues. Germline V lookup: CDR1 SGHTA, CDR2 FQGNSA. With 1 base clipped from V and 5 bases from J, the junction kept 5 bases outside the gene matches. CDR3: CASSLGRESHEQYF. CDR3 bases: TGTGCCAGCAGCTTAGGGCGGGAGTCTCACGAGCAGTACTTC.

CDR3 DNA: TGCGCCAGCAGCTTGGCGGCCCGAGGTGGAAACACCATATATTTT. Translation gives CASSLAARGGNTIYF. This sequence joins TRBV5-1 and TRBJ1-3, with D unclear. Germline V lookup: CDR1 SGHRS, CDR2 YFSETQ. The length of the CDR3 is 15 residues. Trimming took off 0 bases at V and 3 bases at J, with 10 bases between the two ends.

V usage is TRBV11-2 and J usage is TRBJ2-3, with TRBD2 matching 12 bases. The CDR3 spans 15 residues. Trimming removed 1 base from V and 8 bases from J; junction bases left unmatched: 4. Germline V lookup: CDR1 SGHAT, CDR2 FQNNGV. DNA for the CDR3: TGTGCCAGCAGCTTAGGACTAGCGGGAGCCGGTACGCAGTATTTT. Translation: CASSLGLAGAGTQYF.

The rearrangement joins TRBV5-1 to TRBJ2-3; D gene uncertain. This CDR3 spans 16 amino acids. Germline-derived CDR1 and CDR2 are SGHRS and YFSETQ. Trimming took 1 base from V and 3 from J, leaving 15 bases between them. This CDR3 reads CASSLLSSSVTDTQYF. The CDR3 DNA follows: TGCGCCAGCAGCTTGTTGAGTAGCAGTGTAACAGATACGCAGTATTTT.

The chain is built from TRBV11-2 and TRBJ1-2; D is uncertain. The CDR3 is made up of 15 amino acids. Germline loops: CDR1 SGHAT, CDR2 FQNNGV. Trimming removed 5 bases at V and 0 bases at J, with 13 bases between. CDR3 nucleotides: TGTGCCAGCAGCCTAGGCCAGGTAGCTAACTATGGCTACACCTTC. This codes for CASSLGQVANYGYTF.

As for this clone: The sample carries other DNA sequences with the same CDR3. For the CDR3, the DNA is TGTGCCAGCAGATCGAACACTGAAGCTTTCTTT. It translates to CASRSNTEAFF. The chain links TRBV6-6 to TRBJ1-1; no clear D. V was trimmed by 6 bases and J by 1 base, leaving 3 bases between them. Germline CDR1 and CDR2: MNHNY and SVGAGI (reference sequence). This CDR3 region has 11 residues.

V usage is TRBV5-1 and J usage is TRBJ2-1; 10 bases fit TRBD2. From germline, CDR1 is SGHRS and CDR2 YFSETQ. The CDR3 sequence is 19 residues long. The J segment lost 1 base and the V segment lost 2 bases, leaving 12 bases of the junction unmatched. The CDR3 reads CASSLEASGGRRSYNEQFF. The CDR3 DNA follows: TGCGCCAGCAGCTTAGAGGCTAGCGGGGGCCGGAGGTCCTACAATGAGCAGTTCTTC.

The chain employs TRBV10-3 and TRBJ1-4; D remains unclear. Trimming cost V 6 bases and J 5 bases, with 7 bases left between them. Per germline, CDR1 ENHRY and CDR2 SYGVKD. The CDR3 extends over 12 amino acids. The CDR3 reads CAIRGSNEKLFF. The CDR3 nucleotides read TGTGCCATCAGGGGGTCCAATGAAAAACTGTTTTTT.

The J gene is TRBJ2-7, the V gene TRBV19; 9 positions match TRBD1. V trimming: 6 bases; J trimming: 0 bases; junction bases outside the gene matches: 3. Germline CDR1 is LNHDA and CDR2 is SQIVND (reference sequence). The CDR3 runs 14 residues. In nucleotides, the CDR3 is TGTGCCAGTAGAAGACAGGGGGGCTCCTACGAGCAGTACTTC. Protein: CASRRQGGSYEQYF.